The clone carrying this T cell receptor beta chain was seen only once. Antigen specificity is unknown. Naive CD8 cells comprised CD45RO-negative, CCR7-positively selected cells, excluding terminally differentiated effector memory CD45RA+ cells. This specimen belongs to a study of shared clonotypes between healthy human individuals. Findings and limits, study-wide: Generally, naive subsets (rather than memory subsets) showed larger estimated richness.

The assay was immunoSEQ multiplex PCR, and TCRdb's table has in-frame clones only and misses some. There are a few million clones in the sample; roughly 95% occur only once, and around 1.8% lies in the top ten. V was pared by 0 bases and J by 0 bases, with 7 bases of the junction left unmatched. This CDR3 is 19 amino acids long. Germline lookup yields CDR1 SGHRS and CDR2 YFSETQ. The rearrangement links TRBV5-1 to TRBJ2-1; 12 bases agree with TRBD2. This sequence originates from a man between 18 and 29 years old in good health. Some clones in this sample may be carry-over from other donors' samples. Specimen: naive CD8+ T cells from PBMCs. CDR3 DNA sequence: TGCGCCAGCAGCTTGGCCGTACTAGCGGGAGGCCTCTCCTACAATGAGCAGTTCTTC. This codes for CASSLAVLAGGLSYNEQFF.